The text below deals with one T cell receptor beta chain. Antigen: not known. PCR involved 60 Vbeta and 13 Jbeta primers. Clones were read by immunoSEQ multiplex PCR, and TCRdb kept only the in-frame ones, dropping some. The sample carries 150,000 to 200,000 clones, roughly four fifths recorded once. This sample was included in a study of cytomegalovirus exposure and HLA in healthy donors. Study-level findings and limits: Rates of TCR association differed by HLA locus in a later analysis, with DRB1 highest and HLA-C lowest. The number of N-insertions in an Asian-associated ancestry cluster was reportedly below the roughly 670-donor mean in a later analysis.

This CDR3 is built from 14 residues. After removal of 5 bases from V and 5 bases from J, the junction contained 6 bases not matched to a gene. Germline V gives CDR1 MGHRA, CDR2 YSYEKL. This receptor was identified in a man between 45 and 60 years old in good health and CMV-seropositive. The sequenced sample was PBMCs. The V call is TRBV4-1, the J call TRBJ2-1; TRBD2 matches 7 bases. The CDR3 region has the DNA TGCGCCAGCAGCGGTAGCGGGCGGAACAATGAGCAGTTCTTC. Translated, it gives CASSGSGRNNEQFF.